This T cell receptor (beta chain) is drawn from a study of vaccination effects on CD4 cells after COVID-19. Study background: All participants had two doses of either the BNT162b2 or mRNA-1273 vaccine.

The data were produced by immunoSEQ multiplex PCR, yet TCRdb's version contains in-frame clones alone and is incomplete. This table has 78,000 or so clones, about 79% appearing once. As for this clone: Its antigen is as yet unknown.

Antigen-specific CD4+ T cell clonotypes were called by their expansion after viral peptide-pool culture in ViraFEST. After around ten days in culture, the CD4+ T cells were isolated. Vaccine recipients lacked prior SARS-CoV-2 infection and had negative nucleocapsid antibodies. Replacing half the medium with IL-2 medium was done on days 3 and 7. V was trimmed by 10 bases and J by 0 bases, leaving 10 bases between them. The CDR3 totals 13 residues. In germline, CDR1 is SGHTA, CDR2 FQGNSA. General observations from the study: Common cold coronaviruses were cross-recognized by only 1 of 255 vaccine-induced clones in healthy vaccinees. No early post-infection timepoints were available in the study, which also included few convalescent patients.

The receptor's source is a human donor who received a COVID-19 vaccine. V and J are TRBV7-2 and TRBJ1-3; tentative D call: TRBD1 (6 bases). The material was CD4+ T cells from PBMCs cultured with SARS-CoV-2 spike peptides, obtained before COVID-19 vaccination. In DNA form, the CDR3 reads TGTGCCACAGGACAGAGCTCTGGAAACACCATATATTTT. It codes for CATGQSSGNTIYF.